The sequence of this TCR beta chain was determined in a study of T cell repertoires in cytomegalovirus infection. About the study: Both CMV infection and a matching HLA type were indicated by public TCR beta signatures. Study conclusions and caveats: HLA-C-restricted CMV clonotypes gave the most frequent clonotype in two of eight donors. Of the TCR beta families, the public ones yielded a cumulative frequency that identified carriers of CMV plus the relevant HLA.

This clonotype was picked up many times. Its antigen is not known. V shed 0 bases, J shed 8 bases, and the junction held 2 bases outside the gene matches. CDR3 size: 14 residues. Germline CDR1 SGHVS, CDR2 FNYEAQ. TCRdb processed the reads anew with MiXCR; each CDR3 protein has one entry. The sample holds roughly 150,000 distinct CDR3 sequences, around 22% seen once. The J gene is TRBJ1-2, the V gene TRBV7-6, with 11 bases lining up with TRBD1. Source material: PBMCs. The clonotype comes from a human donor in good health (CMV status not recorded). Some clones in this sample may be carry-over from other donors' samples. The CDR3 spells CASSLAGTGGGYTF. The CDR3 DNA reads TGTGCCAGCAGCTTAGCTGGGACAGGGGGAGGCTACACCTTC.